A single sample is the source of the 31 T cell receptor beta chains below, sequenced in a study of cytomegalovirus exposure and HLA in healthy donors. Sequencing was performed with immunoSEQ multiplex PCR; in TCRdb, only in-frame clones are kept and a portion is missing. Among 130,000 to 150,000 clones, 86% were seen once, and the ten largest hold under 3%. Sequencing input: PBMCs. The receptors originated from a man between 18 and 29 years old in good health and CMV-seronegative.

This CDR3 is CASSPGSREVHEQYF. The DNA of the CDR3 is TGTGCCAGCTCACCAGGCTCGCGGGAGGTCCACGAGCAGTACTTC. The chain has TRBV18 and TRBJ2-7; TRBD2 matches 8 bases. The CDR3 is made up of 15 amino acids. Looked up from germline, CDR1 is KGHSH and CDR2 is LQKENI. With 2 bases clipped from V and 5 bases from J, the junction kept 8 bases outside the gene matches.

This chain connects TRBV15 to TRBJ1-2; the D is unclear. The CDR3 contains 16 residues. Per germline, CDR1 LNHNV and CDR2 YYDKDF (reference sequence). Trimming cost V 0 bases and J 0 bases, with 11 bases left between them. The CDR3, as DNA: TGTGCCACCAGCAGAGATCTCCCTGGGCCTAACTATGGCTACACCTTC. This encodes CATSRDLPGPNYGYTF.

J is TRBJ2-7 and V is TRBV7-6; 7 bases are shared with TRBD2. The ends lost 4 bases at V and 2 bases at J; junction bases unmatched: 8. In germline, CDR1 is SGHVS, CDR2 FNYEAQ. CDR3 length: 15 residues. CDR3 sequence: CASSSGIGGTYEQYF. The DNA of the CDR3 is TGTGCCAGCAGCTCTGGTATCGGGGGGACCTACGAGCAGTACTTC. Full variable domain (missing parts from reference TRBV7-6 and TRBJ2-7): GAGVSQSPRYKVTKRGQDVALRCDPISGHVSLYWYRQALGQGPEFLTYFNYEAQQDKSGLPNDRFSAERPEGSISTLTIQRTEQRDSAMYRCASSSGIGGTYEQYFGPGTRLTVT.

The genes are TRBV15 and TRBJ1-6, with a weak D call TRBD1 (5 bases). V lost 8 bases and J lost 6, with 11 bases in between. The CDR3 is 13 residues long. CDR1 is LNHNV, CDR2 YYDKDF, per germline (reference sequence). The CDR3 DNA reads as TGTGCCACCGGGACCGGGAGTAATTCACCCCTCCACTTT. It specifies CATGTGSNSPLHF.

The J gene is TRBJ2-3, the V gene TRBV5-1, with 8 bases lining up with TRBD2. The ends lost 0 bases at V and 6 bases at J; junction bases unmatched: 6. CDR1 and CDR2 (germline): SGHRS, YFSETQ. The CDR3 length is 15 residues. The CDR3 loop reads CASSLGAGVFDTQYF. The CDR3 DNA sequence: TGCGCCAGCAGCTTGGGAGCGGGAGTTTTTGATACGCAGTATTTT.

The rearrangement uses TRBV11-2 and TRBJ2-1, with 9 bases identical to TRBD1. The ends lost 5 bases at V and 6 bases at J; junction bases unmatched: 14. Germline CDR1 SGHAT, CDR2 FQNNGV. CDR3 length: 17 residues. CDR3 in amino acids: CASSPLAGQGDLNEQFF. The CDR3, as DNA: TGTGCCAGCAGCCCCTTGGCGGGACAGGGCGACCTCAATGAGCAGTTCTTC.

The chain combines TRBV6-5 with TRBJ1-1; the D is unclear. The ends were cut back, 5 bases at V and 11 bases at J, with 18 bases in the middle. CDR1 is MNHEY, CDR2 SVGAGI, per germline. The CDR3 length is 13 residues. CDR3 nucleotide sequence: TGTGCCAGCAGTACACGAGACGGGAAAGGGGCTTTCTTT. Its protein product is CASSTRDGKGAFF.

The chain combines TRBV4-3 with TRBJ1-5; D is uncertain. This CDR3 spans 13 amino acids. The germline V and J ends were trimmed by 0 bases and 6 bases, with 6 bases remaining between them. CDR1 LGHNA and CDR2 YSLEER come from the germline V gene. CDR3: CASSQDPSQPQHF. CDR3 sequence (DNA): TGCGCCAGCAGCCAAGATCCGAGTCAGCCCCAGCATTTT.

The table lists this clone with a count of one. The chain is built from TRBV7-2 and TRBJ2-3; D gene uncertain. This CDR3 spans 14 amino acids. V was trimmed by 7 bases and J by 1 base, leaving 12 bases between them. The germline V gene encodes CDR1 SGHTA and CDR2 FQGNSA. The CDR3 sequence: CASNPGWGTDTQYF. The CDR3, as DNA: TGTGCCAGCAACCCCGGGTGGGGCACAGATACGCAGTATTTT.

The gene calls are TRBV29-1 and TRBJ2-3; TRBD2 might be the D (5 bases). Germline assignment: CDR1 SQVTM and CDR2 ANQGSEA. The V end was cut by 5 bases, the J end by 0 bases, with 9 bases between. The CDR3 is 13 residues long. CDR3 sequence reads: CSVSRTSTDTQYF. DNA of the CDR3: TGCAGCGTTTCCCGGACTAGCACAGATACGCAGTATTTT.

The rearrangement joins TRBV19 to TRBJ1-2; a weak D match, TRBD1 (6 bases). CDR3 length: 13 amino acids. Per germline, CDR1 LNHDA and CDR2 SQIVND (reference sequence). Trimming removed 5 bases at V and 2 bases at J, with 9 bases between. This CDR3 is CASSVQGNYGYTF. CDR3 bases: TGTGCCAGTAGTGTGCAGGGGAACTATGGCTACACCTTC.

The chain uses TRBV2 and TRBJ2-4; a weak D match, TRBD2 (6 bases). Germline V gives CDR1 SNHLY, CDR2 FYNNEI. This CDR3 is built from 13 residues. The V and J ends lost 2 bases and 11 bases respectively, with 13 bases between them. CDR3 DNA sequence: TGTGCCAGCAGTGAATACGGGGGAGAGGTTCAGTACTTC. Translation gives CASSEYGGEVQYF.

This chain joins TRBV5-4 and TRBJ1-3; 10 bases map to TRBD1. The trim removed 3 bases at V and 4 bases at J, leaving 10 bases unmatched. This CDR3 region has 17 residues. The germline CDR1 and CDR2 sequences are SGHNT and YYREEE (reference sequence). The CDR3 DNA reads as TGTGCCAGCAGCTCTGGGGGACAGGGGTTCTACGGAAACACCATATATTTT. Translation gives CASSSGGQGFYGNTIYF.

V and J are TRBV5-1 and TRBJ1-1; unclear D gene. Trimming pared 0 bases from V and 3 bases from J, leaving 9 bases between. Germline CDR1 SGHRS, CDR2 YFSETQ. The CDR3 contains 14 residues. CDR3 nucleotide sequence: TGCGCCAGCAGCTTGGGTGGGGAGGACACTGAAGCTTTCTTT. It yields the protein CASSLGGEDTEAFF.

In its sample, this clone ranks as medium-sized. The CDR3 DNA reads TGTGCCACCAGCAGAGCCAGCGGGGCCCCAGATACGCAGTATTTT. Amino acid sequence: CATSRASGAPDTQYF. The gene calls are TRBV15 and TRBJ2-3, with 7 bases fitting TRBD2. Germline assignment: CDR1 LNHNV and CDR2 YYDKDF (reference sequence). The CDR3 is 15 residues long. The ends lost 1 base at V and 4 bases at J; junction bases unmatched: 5.

This clone was picked up one time. This chain uses TRBV9 with TRBJ2-5; D call uncertain. Between the trimmed V and J ends, which lost 4 bases and 5 bases, there was a span of 15 bases. Germline CDR1 SGDLS, CDR2 YYNGEE. The CDR3 consists of 14 residues. The chain's CDR3 is CASSLKPSWETQYF. CDR3 coding DNA: TGTGCCAGCAGCCTCAAGCCTAGTTGGGAGACCCAGTACTTC.

V and J are TRBV9 and TRBJ2-7; 7 bases map to TRBD2. Germline lookup yields CDR1 SGDLS and CDR2 YYNGEE. The CDR3 sequence is 15 residues long. J was trimmed by 0 bases and V by 4 bases; bases with no gene match: 7. DNA of the CDR3: TGTGCCAGCAGCCCAGAGCTAGCGGACTCCTACGAGCAGTACTTC. Translated, it gives CASSPELADSYEQYF.

The chain is built from TRBV12-5 and TRBJ1-1; D gene unclear. The V end lost 3 bases, the J end lost 1 base, and 6 bases lay between the germline ends. Germline CDR1 reads LGHNT; CDR2 reads FRNRAP. The CDR3 extends over 13 amino acids. The CDR3 bases are TGTGCTAGTGGTTTTGACACGAACACTGAAGCTTTCTTT. Translation: CASGFDTNTEAFF.

The chain links TRBV7-8 to TRBJ2-5; D remains unclear. The CDR3 has 13 amino acids. Germline values: CDR1 SGHVS, CDR2 FQNEAQ. Between the trimmed V and J ends, which lost 2 bases and 3 bases, there was a span of 7 bases. CDR3 sequence (DNA): TGTGCCAGCAGCTTACTACAGAAAGAGACCCAGTACTTC. It codes for CASSLLQKETQYF.

The chain has TRBV4-2 and TRBJ1-4, with 7 bases that match TRBD1. J lost 5 bases, V lost 1 base, and 1 base had no gene match. The CDR3 spans 14 residues. Germline assignment: CDR1 LGHNA and CDR2 YNFKEQ. The CDR3 loop is CASSQGGQNEKLFF. The CDR3 DNA reads TGTGCCAGCAGCCAAGGGGGACAGAATGAAAAACTGTTTTTT.

The chain couples TRBV28 to TRBJ2-2, with D possibly matching TRBD2 (6 bases). This CDR3 is 13 amino acids long. Deletions cut 10 bases from V and 7 bases from J, with 16 bases between. Germline V gives CDR1 MDHEN, CDR2 SYDVKM. In nucleotides, the CDR3 is TGTGCCACCCTCAAGCCCGGGAGCGGGGAGCTGTTTTTT. Amino acid sequence: CATLKPGSGELFF.

The chain is built from TRBV2 and TRBJ1-5, with D unclear. The CDR3 is 15 amino acids. Per germline, CDR1 SNHLY and CDR2 FYNNEI. Trimming cost V 6 bases and J 4 bases, with 16 bases left between them. The CDR3 DNA follows: TGTGCCAGCAGCGTCGAGTCCTTCGCAAATCAGCCCCAGCATTTT. Residues: CASSVESFANQPQHF.

The CDR3 sequence: CASSYDKGSEAEYF. Written as DNA, the CDR3 is TGTGCCAGCAGCTATGACAAGGGGTCCGAGGCGGAGTACTTC. The chain links TRBV6-6 to TRBJ2-7, with TRBD1 as a possible D gene (5 bases). This CDR3 region has 14 residues. V was clipped by 6 bases and J by 11 bases, with 23 bases between them. Germline V gives CDR1 MNHNY, CDR2 SVGAGI (reference sequence).

The chain couples TRBV5-4 to TRBJ1-1, with 10 bases identical to TRBD1. The V gene's germline CDR1 is SGHNT and CDR2 YYREEE (reference sequence). CDR3 length: 16 amino acids. After removal of 4 bases from V and 1 base from J, the junction contained 7 bases not matched to a gene. The CDR3 DNA reads TGTGCCAGCAGCCCTAGGACAGGGGGAAGGAACACTGAAGCTTTCTTT. Translation gives CASSPRTGGRNTEAFF.

The chain joins TRBV7-8 to TRBJ1-1, with 7 bases identical to TRBD1. The V and J ends lost 2 bases and 6 bases, in that order; junction bases with no gene match: 12. This CDR3 contains 16 residues. Germline V gives CDR1 SGHVS, CDR2 FQNEAQ. This chain's CDR3 is CASSLTKAGGKSEAFF. DNA of the CDR3: TGTGCCAGCAGCTTAACGAAGGCAGGGGGTAAATCTGAAGCTTTCTTT.

J is TRBJ2-7 and V is TRBV5-1; 8 nucleotides match TRBD2. The CDR3 loop spans 15 amino acids. In germline, CDR1 is SGHRS, CDR2 YFSETQ. Trimming at V came to 1 base and at J to 4 bases, leaving 7 bases not matched to a gene. CDR3 amino acids: CASSLSGGSQYEQYF. The CDR3 nucleotides read TGCGCCAGCAGCTTGTCGGGGGGGAGCCAATACGAGCAGTACTTC.

This clone was recorded only once. The chain joins TRBV29-1 to TRBJ2-5; D is perhaps TRBD2 (7 bases). Between the trimmed V and J ends, which lost 5 bases and 2 bases, there was a span of 15 bases. Germline CDR1 SQVTM, CDR2 ANQGSEA. The CDR3 has 14 amino acids. CDR3 residues: CSVPRGGGQETQYF. DNA for the CDR3: TGCAGCGTTCCCCGAGGGGGAGGGCAAGAGACCCAGTACTTC.

The chain couples TRBV29-1 to TRBJ2-5, with 7 bases fitting TRBD1. J lost 5 bases, V lost 6 bases, and 9 bases had no gene match. Germline V gives CDR1 SQVTM, CDR2 ANQGSEA. The CDR3 has 13 residues. CDR3 coding DNA: TGCAGCGTGGGGGACAGCCGTGGGGAGACCCAGTACTTC. Translating gives CSVGDSRGETQYF.

The rearrangement links TRBV11-2 to TRBJ1-2; TRBD1 is a possible D gene (6 bases). CDR1 and CDR2 from the germline V gene are SGHAT and FQNNGV. The length of the CDR3 is 16 residues. V lost 3 bases to trimming and J lost 0 bases, with 14 bases between them. CDR3 sequence: CASSFGTGNTNYGYTF. The DNA for the CDR3 is TGTGCCAGCAGCTTCGGTACAGGGAATACTAACTATGGCTACACCTTC.

This clone was counted a single time. V and J are TRBV4-2 and TRBJ2-5, with D possibly being TRBD1 (6 bases). The CDR3 is 16 residues long. Germline-derived CDR1 and CDR2 are LGHNA and YNFKEQ. V was cut by 0 bases and J by 3 bases, with 14 bases left in between. The CDR3 nucleotides are TGTGCCAGCAGCCAAGATGGGGGCAGTAGAGAAGAGACCCAGTACTTC. Its translation is CASSQDGGSREETQYF.

This chain joins TRBV6-5 and TRBJ2-1; 8 bases fit TRBD2. The V gene end was trimmed by 2 bases and the J gene end by 7 bases; junction bases not matched to a gene: 7. The CDR3 consists of 15 residues. CDR1 and CDR2 from the germline V gene are MNHEY and SVGAGI. The CDR3 region is CASSYVSGGQNEQFF. CDR3 bases: TGTGCCAGCAGTTACGTCAGCGGGGGTCAGAATGAGCAGTTCTTC.